One sample yielded the 23 T cell receptor beta chains listed below, sequenced in a study of TIL therapy for anti-PD-1-resistant metastatic lung cancer. The sample's time point: pre-treatment sample, taken before nivolumab and TIL therapy. The libraries were made with immunoSEQ v3. Produced via immunoSEQ multiplex PCR; TCRdb's table is partial and in-frame only. The profile covers roughly 54,000 clones, with around nine tenths appearing a single time and 2.6% taken by the ten largest. Source: blood, taken at baseline. The receptors were sampled from a person aged 30 to 80 with non-small cell lung cancer.

This clone occurred once. The V and J genes are TRBV5-6 and TRBJ2-2; D may be TRBD1 (6 bases). The length of the CDR3 is 15 residues. From germline, CDR1 is SGHDT and CDR2 YYEEEE. V dropped 4 bases and J dropped 4 bases, with 14 bases sitting between them. The DNA for the CDR3 is TGTGCCAGCAGCCCCGACAGGTTTGGCACCGGGGAGCTGTTTTTT. Translated: CASSPDRFGTGELFF. Supplemented by reference TRBV5-6 and TRBJ2-2, the full variable domain reads DAGVTQSPTHLIKTRGQQVTLRCSPKSGHDTVSWYQQALGQGPQFIFQYYEEEERQRGNFPDRFSGHQFPNYSSELNVNALLLGDSALYLCASSPDRFGTGELFFGEGSRLTVL.

A few counts support this clone. The rearrangement joins TRBV7-3 to TRBJ2-2; D gene unclear. V lost 2 bases and J lost 0, with 1 base in between. Germline-derived CDR1 and CDR2 are SGHTA and FQGTGA. This CDR3 is 13 amino acids long. CDR3 coding DNA: TGTGCCAGCAGCTTATCGAACACCGGGGAGCTGTTTTTT. The encoded protein is CASSLSNTGELFF. Drawing the rest from reference TRBV7-3 and TRBJ2-2, the complete variable domain is GAGVSQTPSNKVTEKGKYVELRCDPISGHTALYWYRQSLGQGPEFLIYFQGTGAADDSGLPNDRFFAVRPEGSVSTLKIQRTERGDSAVYLCASSLSNTGELFFGEGSRLTVL.

This chain joins TRBV27 and TRBJ2-1; D not certain. The CDR3 has 16 amino acids. Per the germline V gene, CDR1 is MNHEY and CDR2 is SMNVEV (reference sequence). V dropped 5 bases and J dropped 0 bases, with 14 bases sitting between them. The CDR3 DNA is TGTGCCAGCAGTCGGAGAGGCCCTAGCTCCTACAATGAGCAGTTCTTC. It translates to CASSRRGPSSYNEQFF.

The V gene is TRBV4-1, the J gene TRBJ2-7; D is possibly TRBD2 (5 bases). There are 15 residues in the CDR3. The germline V gene has CDR1 MGHRA and CDR2 YSYEKL. V dropped 0 bases and J dropped 6 bases, with 15 bases sitting between them. The CDR3 region is CASSQDYTLAGEQYF. DNA of the CDR3: TGCGCCAGCAGCCAAGATTATACGCTAGCCGGCGAGCAGTACTTC.

This chain links TRBV18 with TRBJ2-2; the match to TRBD2 covers 11 bases. Germline assignment: CDR1 KGHSH and CDR2 LQKENI. CDR3 length: 17 amino acids. V shed 4 bases, J shed 7 bases, and the junction held 11 bases outside the gene matches. DNA of the CDR3: TGTGCCAGCTCACTTTTCTCGACTAGCGGGATTCTCGGGGAGCTGTTTTTT. Encoded protein: CASSLFSTSGILGELFF.

V gene TRBV19 combines with J gene TRBJ1-6; 10 bases are shared with TRBD1. Germline lookup yields CDR1 LNHDA and CDR2 SQIVND (reference sequence). The CDR3 spans 15 residues. J gave up 8 bases and V 4 bases, and 5 bases lay outside the gene matches. CDR3 in amino acids: CASSSPTGGYSPLHF. The CDR3, as DNA: TGTGCCAGTAGTAGCCCGACAGGGGGCTATTCACCCCTCCACTTT. Based on the CDR3 plus reference TRBV19 and TRBJ1-6, the full variable domain is DGGITQSPKYLFRKEGQNVTLSCEQNLNHDAMYWYRQDPGQGLRLIYYSQIVNDFQKGDIAEGYSVSREKKESFPLTVTSAQKNPTAFYLCASSSPTGGYSPLHFGNGTRLTVT.

The genes are TRBV5-1 and TRBJ2-3, with 9 nucleotides matching TRBD1. The CDR3 consists of 15 residues. Germline CDR1 reads SGHRS; CDR2 reads YFSETQ. V gave up 4 bases and J gave up 3 bases; unmatched junction bases: 6. CDR3 amino acids: CASSPGQGRTDTQYF. DNA for the CDR3: TGCGCCAGCAGCCCTGGACAGGGGAGGACAGATACGCAGTATTTT.

The chain combines TRBV29-1 with TRBJ1-1; D gene unclear. Germline V gene sequence: CDR1 SQVTM, CDR2 ANQGSEA. This CDR3 is built from 14 residues. Deletions cut 2 bases from V and 1 base from J, with 11 bases between. CDR3: CSVEWEYKNTEAFF. CDR3 DNA sequence: TGCAGCGTTGAATGGGAGTACAAGAACACTGAAGCTTTCTTT.

This chain uses TRBV5-1 with TRBJ2-7; D not certain. Germline loops: CDR1 SGHRS, CDR2 YFSETQ. Trimming took off 0 bases at V and 0 bases at J, with 7 bases between the two ends. CDR3 length: 14 amino acids. The CDR3 DNA follows: TGCGCCAGCAGCTTGGAGCCAGGCTCCTACGAGCAGTACTTC. Protein product: CASSLEPGSYEQYF.

The gene calls are TRBV3-1 (or the pseudogene TRBV3-2) and TRBJ1-4; 7 positions match TRBD1. The V and J ends lost 5 bases and 5 bases, in that order; junction bases with no gene match: 8. The CDR3 is made up of 15 amino acids. CDR1 and CDR2 from the germline V gene are LGHDT and YNNKEL (reference sequence). This chain's CDR3 is CASSIRTGGNEKLFF. For the CDR3, the DNA is TGTGCCAGCAGCATACGGACAGGAGGGAATGAAAAACTGTTTTTT.

The table lists this clone with a count of one. The CDR3 sequence: CASELAGAKNEQFF. The CDR3 DNA sequence: TGTGCCAGCGAACTAGCGGGGGCCAAGAATGAGCAGTTCTTC. The rearrangement links TRBV6-1 to TRBJ2-1, with 11 positions matching TRBD2. J lost 7 bases, V lost 8 bases, and 7 bases had no gene match. The V gene's germline CDR1 is MNHNS and CDR2 SASEGT. The CDR3 is 14 residues long.

V usage is TRBV19 and J usage is TRBJ2-2; 7 bases map to TRBD1. The CDR3 contains 14 residues. J was trimmed by 6 bases and V by 3 bases; bases with no gene match: 4. Germline loops: CDR1 LNHDA, CDR2 SQIVND (reference sequence). CDR3 amino acids: CASSIGQGAGELFF. CDR3 nucleotide sequence: TGTGCCAGTAGTATCGGTCAGGGGGCCGGGGAGCTGTTTTTT.

This chain joins TRBV9 and TRBJ1-3; 8 bases agree with TRBD1. Per the germline V gene, CDR1 is SGDLS and CDR2 is YYNGEE. V gave up 2 bases and J gave up 7 bases; unmatched junction bases: 2. The CDR3 spans 13 residues. CDR3 loop: CASSVGQDNTIYF. The CDR3 DNA sequence: TGTGCCAGCAGCGTGGGACAGGACAACACCATATATTTT.

This chain joins TRBV4-1 and TRBJ2-3, with a possible D match to TRBD2 (5 bases). The CDR3 runs to 15 residues. Germline values: CDR1 MGHRA, CDR2 YSYEKL. V was cut by 4 bases and J by 0 bases, with 11 bases left in between. For the CDR3, the DNA is TGCGCCAGCAGCCCGCCCGGACTCAGCACAGATACGCAGTATTTT. Protein sequence: CASSPPGLSTDTQYF.

The rearrangement uses TRBV2 and TRBJ2-3, with D hard to call. V was shortened by 2 bases and J by 5 bases, with 8 bases between the two germline ends. The CDR3 is 13 residues long. CDR1 and CDR2 (germline): SNHLY, FYNNEI. The CDR3 nucleotides read TGTGCCAGCAGTGAAAATTTGGAAGATACGCAGTATTTT. It specifies CASSENLEDTQYF.

V usage is TRBV3-1 (or the pseudogene TRBV3-2) and J usage is TRBJ1-3; no clear D gene. V lost 0 bases, J lost 2 bases, and 8 bases lay in between. The CDR3 spans 15 residues. Germline V gene lookup returns CDR1 LGHDT and CDR2 YNNKEL (reference sequence). The CDR3, as DNA: TGTGCCAGCAGCCAAGAGGAGGGAGCTGGAAACACCATATATTTT. Its translation is CASSQEEGAGNTIYF.

The chain carries TRBV5-8 and TRBJ2-3, with 10 bases that match TRBD1. Germline values: CDR1 SGHTS, CDR2 YDEGEE. Unmatched junction bases numbered 8, after V lost 2 bases and J lost 2 bases. This CDR3 region has 17 residues. This CDR3 reads CASSFTGTGDITDTQYF. CDR3 coding DNA: TGTGCCAGCAGCTTCACCGGGACAGGGGATATCACAGATACGCAGTATTTT.

Only one count was recorded for this clone. The chain has TRBV19 and TRBJ2-7; a weak D match, TRBD2 (6 bases). Trimming took 4 bases from V and 3 from J, leaving 10 bases between them. Looked up from germline, CDR1 is LNHDA and CDR2 is SQIVND (reference sequence). This CDR3 is 13 amino acids long. In DNA form, the CDR3 reads TGTGCCAGTAGTACCCTCGGGGGCTACGAGCAGTACTTC. It codes for CASSTLGGYEQYF.

The rearrangement links TRBV25-1 to TRBJ2-1; D not resolved. Germline loops: CDR1 MGHDK, CDR2 SYGVNS. This CDR3 is 11 amino acids long. V lost 6 bases to trimming and J lost 9 bases, with 9 bases between them. CDR3 DNA sequence: TGTGCCAGCAGAGACGCAACTGAGCAGTTCTTC. This encodes CASRDATEQFF. Full variable domain (rest looked up from reference TRBV25-1 and TRBJ2-1): EADIYQTPRYLVIGTGKKITLECSQTMGHDKMYWYQQDPGMELHLIHYSYGVNSTEKGDLSSESTVSRIRTEHFPLTLESARPSHTSQYLCASRDATEQFFGPGTRLTVL.

In the case of this clone: At one end, the junction sequence differs from germline, possibly due to a read error. V gene TRBV15 combines with J gene TRBJ1-1, with D perhaps matching TRBD1 (6 bases). CDR3 size: 14 residues. The germline V gene encodes CDR1 LNHNV and CDR2 YYDKDF (reference sequence). In DNA, the CDR3 is TGTGCCACCACCAGAGGGGGGTCGACCACTGAAGCTTTCTTT. Protein: CATTRGGSTTEAFF.

This clone has only one observation. This rearrangement joins TRBV11-2 to TRBJ2-1; TRBD2 matches at 14 bases. Germline V gene sequence: CDR1 SGHAT, CDR2 FQNNGV. V lost 5 bases and J lost 6; bases outside the gene matches: 12. This CDR3 has 18 amino acids. Here the CDR3 reads CASSEGGTSGGILNEQFF. CDR3 nucleotides: TGTGCCAGCAGCGAAGGCGGGACTAGCGGGGGAATCCTCAATGAGCAGTTCTTC.

The gene calls are TRBV20-1 and TRBJ1-2; D remains unclear. The CDR3 is 12 amino acids. Germline CDR1 DFQATT, CDR2 SNEGSKA (reference sequence). V shed 3 bases and J shed 6 bases, with 11 bases lying between them. The CDR3 protein is CSASSVSNGYTF. The CDR3 region has the DNA TGCAGTGCTAGTTCAGTTTCCAATGGCTACACCTTC.

The J gene is TRBJ2-3, the V gene TRBV3-1 (or the pseudogene TRBV3-2); TRBD2 aligns across 8 bases. CDR3 length equals 17 residues. Germline-derived CDR1 and CDR2 are LGHDT and YNNKEL (reference sequence). V trimming: 0 bases; J trimming: 5 bases; junction bases outside the gene matches: 10. CDR3: CASSQEGTRGAIDTQYF. The CDR3 DNA reads as TGTGCCAGCAGCCAAGAAGGTACGCGGGGGGCCATAGATACGCAGTATTTT.